This T cell receptor beta chain was identified in a study of identical twins. The CDR3 is 13 residues long. The germline V gene encodes CDR1 SQVTM and CDR2 ANQGSEA. After removal of 3 bases from V and 2 bases from J, the junction contained 1 base not matched to a gene. This clonotype has more than one count but fewer than ten. TCRdb recomputed calls from the 5' RACE reads with MiXCR, one row per CDR3 protein. The sample comprises 250,000 or so distinct CDR3 sequences, about 8.3% of which are singletons, and 3% rests with the top ten. The same specimen was also included in a second study, on yellow fever vaccine responses in identical twins. From that report: The T cell response to vaccination in identical twins was reportedly partly convergent and partly personalized.

The V and J genes are TRBV29-1 and TRBJ2-1, with 7 bases that match TRBD2. This clonotype was sampled from a woman aged 18-29 years in good health. Sequencing used CD8+ T cells sorted from blood. The CDR3 DNA sequence: TGCAGCGTTGATGGGGGGGCCTACAATGAGCAGTTCTTC. Its protein product is CSVDGGAYNEQFF.